These 13 T cell receptor beta chains originate from one sample sequenced in a study of cytomegalovirus exposure and HLA in healthy donors. The PCR was carried out with 60 Vbeta primers and 13 Jbeta primers. Here immunoSEQ multiplex PCR was the method, and the copy in TCRdb shows in-frame clones only, minus some. The data contain around 140,000 clones, over 60% of them seen just once; the ten biggest clones take up approximately 4.2%. Material for sequencing was PBMCs. Receptors originate from a male donor in good health and CMV-seropositive.

V is TRBV6-5 and J is TRBJ2-1, with D unclear. V shed 8 bases and J shed 6 bases, with 8 bases lying between them. Per the germline V gene, CDR1 is MNHEY and CDR2 is SVGAGI. This CDR3 spans 11 amino acids. This CDR3 reads CASLSVNEQFF. The CDR3, as DNA: TGTGCCAGCTTATCAGTCAATGAGCAGTTCTTC.

This clone was seen a few times. This chain links TRBV7-2 with TRBJ1-2, with TRBD1 matching over 9 bases. CDR3 length: 15 amino acids. V was clipped by 5 bases and J by 3 bases; unmatched bases: 7. The germline V gene has CDR1 SGHTA and CDR2 FQGNSA. The CDR3 coding sequence is TGTGCCAGCAGCCTCGGGACAGGGCGGGACTATGGCTACACCTTC. This gives the protein CASSLGTGRDYGYTF.

This clone showed up just once. The CDR3 DNA reads TGTGCCTGGAGAGGGGCAGACAATCAGCCCCAGCATTTT. It yields the protein CAWRGADNQPQHF. This sequence joins TRBV30 and TRBJ1-5; TRBD1 is a possible D gene (5 bases). The CDR3 covers 13 residues. CDR1 and CDR2 from the germline V gene are GTSNPN and SVGIG (reference sequence). The V and J ends lost 3 bases and 3 bases respectively, with 9 bases between them.

The chain carries TRBV29-1 and TRBJ2-5; a possible D gene is TRBD1 (6 bases). The CDR3 sequence is 13 residues long. The ends were cut back, 4 bases at V and 5 bases at J, with 14 bases in the middle. Germline CDR1 SQVTM, CDR2 ANQGSEA. CDR3 nucleotide sequence: TGCAGCGTTGGGGCAGGGGTCGGGGAGACCCAGTACTTC. Protein product: CSVGAGVGETQYF.

V is TRBV28 and J is TRBJ2-7; 8 nucleotides line up with TRBD1. Germline V gene sequence: CDR1 MDHEN, CDR2 SYDVKM. The CDR3 consists of 14 residues. V lost 5 bases to trimming and J lost 3 bases; unmatched junction nucleotides: 6. The CDR3 nucleotides read TGTGCCAGCAGTGCCTTCGGGACAGGCTACGAGCAGTACTTC. It yields the protein CASSAFGTGYEQYF.

V usage is TRBV6-1 and J usage is TRBJ1-2; D is unclear. CDR1 is MNHNS and CDR2 is SASEGT in the germline V gene. The germline V and J ends were trimmed by 2 bases and 4 bases, with 11 bases remaining between them. This CDR3 region has 14 residues. The CDR3 DNA reads TGTGCCAGCAGTGAATTAAGGTTAGCCTATGGCTACACCTTC. Translation gives CASSELRLAYGYTF.

V gene TRBV7-8 combines with J gene TRBJ1-1; D remains unclear. Germline V lookup: CDR1 SGHVS, CDR2 FQNEAQ. The ends were cut back, 3 bases at V and 1 base at J, with 6 bases in the middle. This CDR3 is built from 13 residues. Here the CDR3 DNA reads TGTGCCAGCAGCTTCTCCTCGAACACTGAAGCTTTCTTT. Residues: CASSFSSNTEAFF.

The chain combines TRBV6-5 with TRBJ2-1; TRBD2 agrees at 10 bases. The CDR3 consists of 15 residues. The V and J ends lost 6 bases and 7 bases, in that order; junction bases with no gene match: 9. The germline CDR1 and CDR2 sequences are MNHEY and SVGAGI. CDR3: CASSTTSGDFNEQFF. As DNA, the CDR3 is TGTGCCAGCAGCACTACTAGCGGGGACTTTAATGAGCAGTTCTTC.

The chain employs TRBV9 and TRBJ1-2, with 8 bases aligning to TRBD1. The CDR3 sequence is 16 residues long. V lost 4 bases and J lost 5; bases outside the gene matches: 13. Germline V gene data show CDR1 as SGDLS and CDR2 as YYNGEE. The CDR3 nucleotides read TGTGCCAGCAGCTCCAGGCGGACAGGGAGTGGTTATGGCTACACCTTC. Amino acid sequence: CASSSRRTGSGYGYTF.

This rearrangement joins TRBV7-9 to TRBJ2-2; 11 bases line up with TRBD2. CDR3 length equals 19 residues. Germline V gene data show CDR1 as SEHNR and CDR2 as FQNEAQ (reference sequence). The V gene end was trimmed by 0 bases and the J gene end by 0 bases; junction bases not matched to a gene: 6. CDR3 amino acids: CASSLALLAGGANTGELFF. CDR3 nucleotide sequence: TGTGCCAGCAGCTTAGCGTTGCTAGCGGGAGGCGCGAACACCGGGGAGCTGTTTTTT.

V gene TRBV11-2 combines with J gene TRBJ2-3; unclear D gene. Germline CDR1 is SGHAT and CDR2 is FQNNGV. The CDR3 covers 12 residues. Trimming removed 6 bases at V and 6 bases at J, with 10 bases between. CDR3 sequence reads: CASRLSRDTQYF. The CDR3 bases are TGTGCCAGCAGACTTAGCCGGGATACGCAGTATTTT.

This clone was counted a few times. The chain links TRBV7-9 to TRBJ1-6; D unresolved. The germline CDR1 and CDR2 sequences are SEHNR and FQNEAQ (reference sequence). The CDR3 contains 16 residues. Trimming cost V 2 bases and J 0 bases, with 8 bases left between them. The CDR3 DNA reads TGTGCCAGCAGCTTATGGGAGAGCTCCTATAATTCACCCCTCCACTTT. Its protein is CASSLWESSYNSPLHF.

The rearrangement links TRBV5-1 to TRBJ1-5; 7 positions match TRBD1. Trimming cost V 0 bases and J 7 bases; bases outside gene matches: 10. CDR3 length: 16 residues. From germline, CDR1 is SGHRS and CDR2 YFSETQ. The CDR3 nucleotides are TGCGCCAGCAGCTTGGAGGGCACAGGGGTAGGACAGCCCCAGCATTTT. It translates to CASSLEGTGVGQPQHF.